Described below is a single T cell receptor beta chain sequence and its context. This record comes from a study of cytomegalovirus exposure and HLA in healthy donors. It was with 60 Vbeta and 13 Jbeta primers that the PCR ran. TCRdb's copy holds only in-frame clones and misses some; the assay was immunoSEQ multiplex PCR. The sample lists under 150,000 clones, 70% to 85% seen once, with around 9.1% in the top ten. Sequenced sample: PBMCs. The clonotype originates from a woman aged 45-65 years in good health and CMV-seropositive.

CDR3: CASSISGGALREQFF. The CDR3 DNA sequence: TGCGCCAGCAGCATTAGCGGGGGGGCTCTACGGGAGCAGTTCTTC. This sequence joins TRBV5-1 and TRBJ2-1; 11 bases line up with TRBD2. CDR3 length: 15 amino acids. In germline, CDR1 is SGHRS, CDR2 YFSETQ. The trim removed 4 bases at V and 10 bases at J, leaving 10 bases unmatched.